This T cell receptor (beta chain) is drawn from a study of cytomegalovirus exposure and HLA in healthy donors. Germline-derived CDR1 and CDR2 are SEHNR and FQNEAQ (reference sequence). The V and J ends lost 5 bases and 6 bases, in that order; junction bases with no gene match: 8. This CDR3 has 14 amino acids. For this clone: Its antigen is unknown.

The PCR contained 60 Vbeta and 13 Jbeta primers. Using immunoSEQ multiplex PCR, the repertoire was profiled, and TCRdb retains in-frame clones only, with some absent. This table lists tens of thousands of clones. General study findings and limits: TCR beta V segments were, for the most part, productive about 87% or about 30% of the time in an earlier analysis.

V and J are TRBV7-9 and TRBJ2-7, with 9 bases identical to TRBD2. Source material: PBMCs. The sequence came from a woman aged 55-69 years in good health and CMV-seronegative. The CDR3 here is CASSLSGSIIEQYF. The CDR3 DNA reads as TGTGCCAGCAGCCTTAGCGGGAGTATTATCGAGCAGTACTTC. The full variable domain, in which reference TRBV7-9 and TRBJ2-7 provide the parts outside the CDR3, is DTGVSQNPRHKITKRGQNVTFRCDPISEHNRLYWYRQTLGQGPEFLTYFQNEAQLEKSRLLSDRFSAERPKGSFSTLEIQRTEQGDSAMYLCASSLSGSIIEQYFGPGTRLTVT.